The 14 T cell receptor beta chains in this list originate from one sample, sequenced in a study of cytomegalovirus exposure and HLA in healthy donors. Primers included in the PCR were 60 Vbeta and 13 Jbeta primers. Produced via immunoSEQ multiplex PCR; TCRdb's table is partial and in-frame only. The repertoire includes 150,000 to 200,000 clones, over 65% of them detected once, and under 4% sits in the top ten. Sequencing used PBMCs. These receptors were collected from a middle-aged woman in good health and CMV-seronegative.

The CDR3 nucleotides read TGTGCCAGCAGCCCGCACAGACTAGGTGAGGTGGCAGATACGCAGTATTTT. It codes for CASSPHRLGEVADTQYF. The chain links TRBV7-3 to TRBJ2-3, with a tentative D call TRBD2 (6 bases). CDR1 and CDR2 from the germline V gene are SGHTA and FQGTGA. V was cut by 5 bases and J by 4 bases, with 22 bases left in between. CDR3 length: 17 residues.

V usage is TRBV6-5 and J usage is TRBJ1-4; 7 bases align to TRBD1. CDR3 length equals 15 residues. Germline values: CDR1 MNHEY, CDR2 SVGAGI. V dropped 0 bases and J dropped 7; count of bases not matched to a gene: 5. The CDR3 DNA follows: TGTGCCAGCAGTTACTCGAACAGGGGATCTGAAAAACTGTTTTTT. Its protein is CASSYSNRGSEKLFF.

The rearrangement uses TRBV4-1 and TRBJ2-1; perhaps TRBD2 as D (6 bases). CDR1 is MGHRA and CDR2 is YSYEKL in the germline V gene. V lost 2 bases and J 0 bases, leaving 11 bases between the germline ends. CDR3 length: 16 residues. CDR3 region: CASSQTGVSSYNEQFF. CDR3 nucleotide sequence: TGCGCCAGCAGCCAAACGGGGGTTAGCTCCTACAATGAGCAGTTCTTC.

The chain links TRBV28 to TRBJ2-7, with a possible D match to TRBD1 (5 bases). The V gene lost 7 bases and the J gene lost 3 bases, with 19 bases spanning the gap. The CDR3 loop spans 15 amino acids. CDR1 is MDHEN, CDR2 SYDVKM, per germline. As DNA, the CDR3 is TGTGCCAGCATCACTCATCAGGGAAGTCGCTACGAGCAGTACTTC. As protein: CASITHQGSRYEQYF.

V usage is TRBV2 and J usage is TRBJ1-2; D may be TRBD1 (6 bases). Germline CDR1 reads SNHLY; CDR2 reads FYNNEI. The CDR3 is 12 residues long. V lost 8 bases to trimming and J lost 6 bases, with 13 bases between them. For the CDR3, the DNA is TGTGCCAGCGGCGGACAGCAGGATGGCTACACCTTC. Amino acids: CASGGQQDGYTF.

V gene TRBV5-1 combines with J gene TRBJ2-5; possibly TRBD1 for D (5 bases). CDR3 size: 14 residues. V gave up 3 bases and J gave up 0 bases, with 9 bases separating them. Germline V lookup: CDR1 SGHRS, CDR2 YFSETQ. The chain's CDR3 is CASSWYRNQETQYF. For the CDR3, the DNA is TGCGCCAGCAGCTGGTACAGGAACCAAGAGACCCAGTACTTC.

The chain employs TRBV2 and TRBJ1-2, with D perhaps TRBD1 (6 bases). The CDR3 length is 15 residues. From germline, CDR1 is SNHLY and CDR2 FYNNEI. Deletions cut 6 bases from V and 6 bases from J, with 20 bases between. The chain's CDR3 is CASRRVGGAPHGYTF. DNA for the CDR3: TGTGCCAGCAGGAGGGTTGGGGGGGCGCCCCATGGCTACACCTTC.

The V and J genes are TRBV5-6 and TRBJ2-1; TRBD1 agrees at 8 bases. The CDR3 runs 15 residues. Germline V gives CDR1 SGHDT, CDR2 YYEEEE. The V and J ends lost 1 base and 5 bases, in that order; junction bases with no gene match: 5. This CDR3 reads CASSLWDRTHNEQFF. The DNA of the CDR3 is TGTGCCAGCAGCTTGTGGGACAGGACCCACAATGAGCAGTTCTTC.

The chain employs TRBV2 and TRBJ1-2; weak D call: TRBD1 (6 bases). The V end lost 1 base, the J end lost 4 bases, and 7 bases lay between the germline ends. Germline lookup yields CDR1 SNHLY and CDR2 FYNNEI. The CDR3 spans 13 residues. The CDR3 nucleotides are TGTGCCAGCAGTGAAGGCAGGGGCTATGGCTACACCTTC. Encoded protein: CASSEGRGYGYTF.

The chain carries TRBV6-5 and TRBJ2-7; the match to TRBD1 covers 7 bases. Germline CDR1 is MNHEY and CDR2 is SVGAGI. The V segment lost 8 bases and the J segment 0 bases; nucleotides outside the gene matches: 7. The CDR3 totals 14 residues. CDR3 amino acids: CASAGTASSYEQYF. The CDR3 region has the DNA TGTGCCAGCGCCGGGACAGCTAGCTCCTACGAGCAGTACTTC.

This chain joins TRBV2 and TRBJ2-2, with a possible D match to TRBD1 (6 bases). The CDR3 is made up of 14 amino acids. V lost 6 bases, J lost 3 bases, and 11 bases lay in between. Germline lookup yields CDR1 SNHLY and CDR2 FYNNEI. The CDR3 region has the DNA TGTGCCAGCAGCAGGACAGACCACACCGGGGAGCTGTTTTTT. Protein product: CASSRTDHTGELFF.

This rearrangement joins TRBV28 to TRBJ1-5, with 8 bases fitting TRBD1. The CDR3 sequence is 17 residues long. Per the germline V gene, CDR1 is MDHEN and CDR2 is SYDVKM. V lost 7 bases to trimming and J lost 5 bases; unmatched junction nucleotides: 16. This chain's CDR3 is CASKPRIRQGRDQPQHF. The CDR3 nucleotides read TGTGCCAGCAAACCTAGAATAAGACAGGGGAGAGATCAGCCCCAGCATTTT.

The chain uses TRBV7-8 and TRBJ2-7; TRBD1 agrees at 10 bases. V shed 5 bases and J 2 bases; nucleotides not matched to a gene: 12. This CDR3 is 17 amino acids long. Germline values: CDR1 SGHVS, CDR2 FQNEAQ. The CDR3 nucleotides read TGTGCCAGCAGCCCGGTTGCCGGGACAGGGGAGACCTACGAGCAGTACTTC. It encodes CASSPVAGTGETYEQYF.

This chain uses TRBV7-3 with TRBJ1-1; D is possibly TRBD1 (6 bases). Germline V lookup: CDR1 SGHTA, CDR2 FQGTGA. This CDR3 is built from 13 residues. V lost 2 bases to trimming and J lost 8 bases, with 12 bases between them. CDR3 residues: CASSLDTGTEAFF. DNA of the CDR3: TGTGCCAGCAGCTTAGACACCGGGACAGAAGCTTTCTTT.